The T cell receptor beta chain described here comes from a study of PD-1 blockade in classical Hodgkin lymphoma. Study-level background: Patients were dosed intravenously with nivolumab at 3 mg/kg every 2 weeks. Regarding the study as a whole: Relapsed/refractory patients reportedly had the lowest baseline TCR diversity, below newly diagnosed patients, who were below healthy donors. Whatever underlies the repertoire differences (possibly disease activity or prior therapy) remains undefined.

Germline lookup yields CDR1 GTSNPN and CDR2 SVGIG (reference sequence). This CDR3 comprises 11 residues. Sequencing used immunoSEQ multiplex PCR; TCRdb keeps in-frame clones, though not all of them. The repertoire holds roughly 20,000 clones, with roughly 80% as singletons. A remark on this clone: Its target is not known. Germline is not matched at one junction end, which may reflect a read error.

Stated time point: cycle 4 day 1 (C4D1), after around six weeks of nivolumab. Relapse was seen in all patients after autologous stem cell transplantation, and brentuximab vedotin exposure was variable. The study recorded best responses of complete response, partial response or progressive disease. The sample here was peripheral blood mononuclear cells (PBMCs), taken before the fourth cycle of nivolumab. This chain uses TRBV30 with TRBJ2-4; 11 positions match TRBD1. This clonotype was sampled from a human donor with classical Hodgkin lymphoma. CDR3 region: CAWSGGQGGNF. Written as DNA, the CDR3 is TGTGCCTGGAGTGGGGGACAGGGGGGAAACTTC. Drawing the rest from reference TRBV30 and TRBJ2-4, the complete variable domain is SQTIHQWPATLVQPVGSPLSLECTVEGTSNPNLYWYRQAAGRGLQLLFYSVGIGQISSEVPQNLSASRPQDRQFILSSKKLLLSDSGFYLCAWSGGQGGNFGAGTRLSVL.